The present T cell receptor (beta chain) was sequenced within a study of blood T cell repertoires in COVID-19. Data came from immunoSEQ multiplex PCR; TCRdb stores just in-frame clones and leaves some out. The sample lists fewer than 200,000 clones, over 75% occurring once. CDR3 size: 13 residues. Germline values: CDR1 MDHEN, CDR2 SYDVKM. Trimming took 9 bases from V and 4 from J, leaving 15 bases between them. The V gene is TRBV28, the J gene TRBJ1-2; D is perhaps TRBD1 (6 bases). This clonotype was sampled from a man in his 60s who had recovered from COVID-19. Sequencing was performed on peripheral blood. CDR3 bases: TGTGCCAGTCGAGGGGGGGCGGGCTATGGCTACACCTTC. This gives the protein CASRGGAGYGYTF.